The present T cell receptor (beta chain) was sequenced within a study of shared clonotypes between healthy human individuals. Overall study context: Per donor, three plates held CD4 naive cells, three held CD4 memory, two held CD8 naive and one held CD8 memory. Overall study results and limits: When naive CD4 clonotypes were compared across several donors, 4% to 6.5% were shared.

This clone is a singleton in its sample. Antigen: not known. Produced via immunoSEQ multiplex PCR; TCRdb's table is partial and in-frame only. The table records about 2.4 million clones, approximately 92% of them present only once. This CDR3 has 13 residues. V gave up 6 bases and J gave up 4 bases, with 10 bases separating them. Germline V CDR1 and CDR2: MNHEY, SVGAGI. Donors comprised healthy HIV-negative adults lacking recent acute infections or vaccinations. Negatively enriched CD4+ T cells were divided by CD45RA into naive and memory. The source is a man younger than 35 in good health. Sequenced sample: naive CD4+ T cells sorted from blood. Subset: CD45RA+ positively selected. The chain recombines TRBV6-5 with TRBJ2-1; no reliable D call. This CDR3 is CASSRGEYNEQFF. DNA for the CDR3: TGTGCCAGCAGCCGAGGAGAGTACAATGAGCAGTTCTTC.